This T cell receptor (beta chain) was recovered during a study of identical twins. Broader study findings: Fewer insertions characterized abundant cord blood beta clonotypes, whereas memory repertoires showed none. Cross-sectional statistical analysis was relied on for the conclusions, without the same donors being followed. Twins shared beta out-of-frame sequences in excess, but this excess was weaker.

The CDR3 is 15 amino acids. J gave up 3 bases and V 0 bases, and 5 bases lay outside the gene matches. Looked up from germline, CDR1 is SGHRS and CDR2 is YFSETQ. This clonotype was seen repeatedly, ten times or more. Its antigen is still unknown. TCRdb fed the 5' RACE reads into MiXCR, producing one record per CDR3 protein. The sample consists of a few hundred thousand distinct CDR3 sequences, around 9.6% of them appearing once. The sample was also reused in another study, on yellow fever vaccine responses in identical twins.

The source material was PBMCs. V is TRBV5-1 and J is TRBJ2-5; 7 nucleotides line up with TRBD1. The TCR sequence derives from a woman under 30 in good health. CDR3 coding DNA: TGCGCCAGCAGCTTGGCGGGGACAGAGAAAGAGACCCAGTACTTC. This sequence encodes CASSLAGTEKETQYF.